Detailed here is one T cell receptor beta chain. Assay: immunoSEQ multiplex PCR; the TCRdb copy retains only in-frame clones and omits some. In the table there are hundreds of thousands of clones, around 83% of which are singletons. The entry originates in a study of blood T cell repertoires in COVID-19. The CDR3 has 15 residues. J was trimmed by 1 base and V by 2 bases; bases with no gene match: 2. CDR1 and CDR2 from the germline V gene are LNHDA and SQIVND (reference sequence). Cohort placement rested on clinical history that participants reported themselves. In the 2 weeks before study entry, exposed participants met a COVID-19 case, which was PCR-confirmed or clinician-diagnosed.

The TCR sequence derives from a man aged 35 to 55 who had been exposed to COVID-19. This rearrangement joins TRBV19 to TRBJ2-7; 10 bases fit TRBD2. Material: PBMCs or T cells enriched from blood (not recorded which). In DNA, the CDR3 is TGTGCCAGTAGTATATCACTAGCGGGATCCTACGAGCAGTACTTC. Its translation is CASSISLAGSYEQYF. Variable domain in full (rest from reference TRBV19 and TRBJ2-7): DGGITQSPKYLFRKEGQNVTLSCEQNLNHDAMYWYRQDPGQGLRLIYYSQIVNDFQKGDIAEGYSVSREKKESFPLTVTSAQKNPTAFYLCASSISLAGSYEQYFGPGTRLTVT.